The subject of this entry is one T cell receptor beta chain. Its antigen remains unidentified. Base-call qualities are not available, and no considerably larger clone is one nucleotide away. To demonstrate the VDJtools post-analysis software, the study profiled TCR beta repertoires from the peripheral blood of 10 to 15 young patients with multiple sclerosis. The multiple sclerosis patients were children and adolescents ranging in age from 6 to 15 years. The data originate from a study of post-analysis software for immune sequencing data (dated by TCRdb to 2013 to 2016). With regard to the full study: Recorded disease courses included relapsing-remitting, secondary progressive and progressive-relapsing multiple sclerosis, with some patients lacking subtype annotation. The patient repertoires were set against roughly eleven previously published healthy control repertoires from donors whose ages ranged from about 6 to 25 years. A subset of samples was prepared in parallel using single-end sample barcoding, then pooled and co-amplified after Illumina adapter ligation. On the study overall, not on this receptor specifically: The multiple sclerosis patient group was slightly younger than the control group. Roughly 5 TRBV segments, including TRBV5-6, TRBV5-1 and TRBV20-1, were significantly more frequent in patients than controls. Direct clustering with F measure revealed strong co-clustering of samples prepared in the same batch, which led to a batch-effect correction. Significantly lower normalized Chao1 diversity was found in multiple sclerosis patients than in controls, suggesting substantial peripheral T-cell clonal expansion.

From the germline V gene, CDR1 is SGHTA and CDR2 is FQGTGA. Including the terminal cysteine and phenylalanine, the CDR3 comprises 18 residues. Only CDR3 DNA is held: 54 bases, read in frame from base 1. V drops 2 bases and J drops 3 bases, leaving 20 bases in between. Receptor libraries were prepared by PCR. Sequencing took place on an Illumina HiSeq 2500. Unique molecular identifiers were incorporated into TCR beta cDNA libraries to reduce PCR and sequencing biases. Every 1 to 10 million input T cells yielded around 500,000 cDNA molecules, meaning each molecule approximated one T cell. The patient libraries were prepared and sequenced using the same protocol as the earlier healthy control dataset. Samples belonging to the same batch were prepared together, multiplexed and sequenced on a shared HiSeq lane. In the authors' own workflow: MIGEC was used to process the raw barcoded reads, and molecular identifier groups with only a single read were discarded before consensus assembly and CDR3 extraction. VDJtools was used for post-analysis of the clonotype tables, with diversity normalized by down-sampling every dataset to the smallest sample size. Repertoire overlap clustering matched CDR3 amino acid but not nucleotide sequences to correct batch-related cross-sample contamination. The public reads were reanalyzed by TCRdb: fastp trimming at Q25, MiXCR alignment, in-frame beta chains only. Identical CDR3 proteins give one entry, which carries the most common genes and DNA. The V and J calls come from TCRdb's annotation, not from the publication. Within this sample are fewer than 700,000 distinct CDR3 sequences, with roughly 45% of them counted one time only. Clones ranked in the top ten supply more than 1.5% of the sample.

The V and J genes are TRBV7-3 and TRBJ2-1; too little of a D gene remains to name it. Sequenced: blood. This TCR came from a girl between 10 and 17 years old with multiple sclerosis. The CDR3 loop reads CASSLFGPGAELYNEQFF. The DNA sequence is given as TGTGCCAGCAGCTTATTCGGCCCAGGTGCGGAGCTCTACAATGAGCAGTTCTTC.